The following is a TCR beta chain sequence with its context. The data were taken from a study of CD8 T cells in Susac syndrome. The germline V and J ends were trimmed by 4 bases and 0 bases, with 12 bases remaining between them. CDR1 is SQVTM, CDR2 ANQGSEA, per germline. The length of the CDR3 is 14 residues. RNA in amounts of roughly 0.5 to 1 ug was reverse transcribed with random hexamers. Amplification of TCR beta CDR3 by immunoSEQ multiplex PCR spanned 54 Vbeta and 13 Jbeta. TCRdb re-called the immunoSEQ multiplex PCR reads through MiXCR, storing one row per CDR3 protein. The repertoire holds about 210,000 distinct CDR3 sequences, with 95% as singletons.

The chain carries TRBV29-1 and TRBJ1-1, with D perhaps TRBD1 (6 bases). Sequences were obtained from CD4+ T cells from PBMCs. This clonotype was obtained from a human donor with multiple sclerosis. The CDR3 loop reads CSVGLGALNTEAFF. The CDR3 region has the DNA TGCAGCGTTGGGCTGGGGGCGTTGAACACTGAAGCTTTCTTT.